The rows below give T cell receptor beta chains drawn from one sample of a study of cytotoxic CD8 clonotypes in ibrutinib-treated CLL. Libraries were prepared by immunoSEQ multiplex PCR; TCRdb keeps only in-frame clonotypes and omits some of them. The sample includes around 140,000 clones, approximately 85% of them seen just once. This material consisted of PBMCs, taken after 24 months of ibrutinib treatment. The receptor source for this set is a human donor with chronic lymphocytic leukemia. Each CDR3 is given with its conserved first and last residue. Fields, in order: V gene, D gene, J gene, clone size, CDR3 protein, CDR3 DNA. D genes are given only for firm matches. Rows give clone size only sometimes, using once, few, many, or a class for an expanded clone.

TRBV6-5,NA,TRBJ2-7,NA,CASSYSYESSYEQYF,TGTGCCAGCAGTTACTCGTACGAAAGCTCCTACGAGCAGTACTTC
TRBV28,NA,TRBJ2-7,once,CAILPSKSSYEQYF,TGTGCCATCCTCCCCTCCAAGAGCTCCTACGAGCAGTACTTC
TRBV28,TRBD1,TRBJ1-2,NA,CASRPRDRPTNYGYTF,TGTGCCAGCAGACCAAGGGACAGGCCCACTAACTATGGCTACACCTTC
TRBV28,NA,TRBJ1-1,NA,CASSLRSTEAFF,TGTGCCAGCAGTTTGAGGAGCACTGAAGCTTTCTTT
TRBV19,NA,TRBJ2-2,NA,CASSIVGGANTGELFF,TGTGCCAGTAGTATAGTTGGCGGGGCGAACACCGGGGAGCTGTTTTTT
TRBV28,NA,TRBJ2-3,NA,CASNTGTGATDTQYF,TGTGCCAGCAATACCGGGACTGGAGCCACAGATACGCAGTATTTT
TRBV9,TRBD2,TRBJ2-2,NA,CASSGASGGHLNTGELFF,TGTGCCAGCAGCGGCGCTAGCGGGGGCCACTTAAACACCGGGGAGCTGTTTTTT
TRBV19,NA,TRBJ2-7,NA,CASSSNRGNYEQYF,TGTGCCAGTAGTAGCAATCGGGGGAACTACGAGCAGTACTTC
TRBV18,TRBD1,TRBJ1-2,few,CASSPLGQNNYGYTF,TGTGCCAGCTCACCCTTGGGACAGAATAACTATGGCTACACCTTC
TRBV28,TRBD1,TRBJ1-1,NA,CASTRQGSTEAFF,TGTGCCAGCACCAGACAGGGGAGCACTGAAGCTTTCTTT
TRBV6-5,NA,TRBJ2-7,NA,CASSYSPAYEQYF,TGTGCCAGCAGTTACTCCCCAGCCTACGAGCAGTACTTC
TRBV7-3,NA,TRBJ1-2,once,CASTPSRGGNGYTF,TGTGCCAGCACGCCCTCCCGGGGGGGGAATGGCTACACCTTC
TRBV19,NA,TRBJ1-4,NA,CAARGQINEKLFF,TGCGCCGCCCGAGGACAGATTAATGAAAAACTGTTTTTT
TRBV13,NA,TRBJ1-1,NA,CASGKQGRNTEAFF,TGTGCCAGCGGCAAACAGGGTCGGAACACTGAAGCTTTCTTT
TRBV19,TRBD1,TRBJ2-1,once,CASTQRTGSYNEQFF,TGTGCCAGTACCCAGAGGACAGGGTCCTACAATGAGCAGTTCTTC
TRBV9,NA,TRBJ1-4,NA,CASSATHRSLGEKLFF,TGTGCCAGCAGCGCAACCCACAGGTCCCTCGGGGAAAAACTGTTTTTT
TRBV19,TRBD2,TRBJ2-5,NA,CASSRLAGVQETQYF,TGTGCCAGTAGTAGACTAGCGGGGGTACAAGAGACCCAGTACTTC
TRBV5-4,TRBD2,TRBJ2-5,NA,CASSPAAGGRLGTQYF,TGTGCCAGCAGTCCGGCAGCGGGGGGACGGCTAGGGACCCAGTACTTC
TRBV11-2,TRBD1,TRBJ2-5,NA,CASSLGGPGQGKETQYF,TGTGCCAGCAGCCTGGGGGGACCGGGACAGGGAAAAGAGACCCAGTACTTC
TRBV7-9,NA,TRBJ1-1,few,CASSLAFTENTEAFF,TGTGCCAGCAGCTTAGCGTTTACGGAGAACACTGAAGCTTTCTTT
TRBV28,NA,TRBJ2-3,once,CASSQADITDTQYF,TGTGCCAGCTCTCAAGCGGACATCACAGATACGCAGTATTTT
TRBV30,TRBD2,TRBJ2-3,NA,CAWNGLAEIEYTDTQYF,TGTGCCTGGAACGGGCTAGCGGAAATCGAATACACAGATACGCAGTATTTT
TRBV4-3,NA,TRBJ2-4,NA,CASSQDPGTVKNIQYF,TGCGCCAGCAGCCAAGATCCCGGGACGGTTAAAAACATTCAGTACTTC
TRBV30,NA,TRBJ1-4,NA,CAWSMGFTSEKLFF,TGTGCCTGGAGTATGGGGTTTACTTCTGAAAAACTGTTTTTT
TRBV27,TRBD1,TRBJ1-1,NA,CASSRDRGLGEAFF,TGTGCCAGCAGCCGGGACAGGGGGCTCGGTGAAGCTTTCTTT
TRBV18,NA,TRBJ1-1,few,CASSPGDGRNTEAFF,TGTGCCAGCTCACCAGGAGACGGACGGAACACTGAAGCTTTCTTT